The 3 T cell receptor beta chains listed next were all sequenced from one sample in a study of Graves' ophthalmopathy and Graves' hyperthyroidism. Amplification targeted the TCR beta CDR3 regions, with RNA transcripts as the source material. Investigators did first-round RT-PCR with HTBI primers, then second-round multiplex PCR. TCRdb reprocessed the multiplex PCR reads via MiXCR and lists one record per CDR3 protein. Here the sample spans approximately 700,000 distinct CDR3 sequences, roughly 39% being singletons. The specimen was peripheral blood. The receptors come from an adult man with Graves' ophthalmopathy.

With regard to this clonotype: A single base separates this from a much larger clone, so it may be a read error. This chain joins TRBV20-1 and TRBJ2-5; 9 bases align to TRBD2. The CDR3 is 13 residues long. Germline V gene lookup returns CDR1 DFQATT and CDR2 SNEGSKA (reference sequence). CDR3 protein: CSARLAGQEAQYF. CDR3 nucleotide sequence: TGCAGTGCTAGACTAGCGGGACAAGAGGCCCAGTACTTC.

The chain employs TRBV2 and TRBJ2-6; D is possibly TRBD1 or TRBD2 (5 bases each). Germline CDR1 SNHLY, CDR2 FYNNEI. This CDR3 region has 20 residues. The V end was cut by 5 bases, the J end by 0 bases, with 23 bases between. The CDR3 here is CASSYLPGTETPSGANVLTF. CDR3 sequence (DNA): TGTGCCAGCAGTTACCTTCCCGGGACGGAGACGCCCTCTGGGGCCAACGTCCTGACTTTC. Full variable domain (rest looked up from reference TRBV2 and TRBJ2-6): EPEVTQTPSHQVTQMGQEVILRCVPISNHLYFYWYRQILGQKVEFLVSFYNNEISEKSEIFDDQFSVERPDGSNFTLKIRSTKLEDSAMYFCASSYLPGTETPSGANVLTFGAGSRLTVL.

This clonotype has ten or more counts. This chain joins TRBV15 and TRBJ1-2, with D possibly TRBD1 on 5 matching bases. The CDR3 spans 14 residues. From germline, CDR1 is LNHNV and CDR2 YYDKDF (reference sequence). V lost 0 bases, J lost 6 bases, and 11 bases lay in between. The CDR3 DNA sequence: TGTGCCACCAGCAGAGATCGAGGGGTTAATGGCTACACCTTC. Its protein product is CATSRDRGVNGYTF.